A single sample gave rise to the 16 T cell receptor beta chains below, sequenced in a study of blood T cells in healthy people across ages (dated by TCRdb to about 2015). Receptors were amplified or captured by 5' RACE. The second PCR ran for roughly 7 to 12 cycles and used a J-beta primer mix along with a sample-barcoded 5' primer. In-frame beta chains were kept once TCRdb had trimmed the public reads at Q25 with fastp and called clones with MiXCR. Identical CDR3 protein sequences are pooled into one entry, listed with their most common genes and DNA. Present in this sample are 1,800,000 or so distinct CDR3 sequences, about 39% of which were seen just once. The top ten hold approximately 22% of the sample. The material sequenced was blood. These receptors were obtained from a human donor in good health.

This clonotype was observed a few times. CDR3 coding DNA: TGTGCCAGCAGCTTTCAGGGGGTCCCTTATAGCAATCAGCCCCAGCATTTT. It yields the protein CASSFQGVPYSNQPQHF. The chain carries TRBV5-5 and TRBJ1-5; 7 bases fit TRBD1. Looked up from germline, CDR1 is SGHKS and CDR2 is YYEKEE (reference sequence). This CDR3 comprises 17 residues. J lost 0 bases, V lost 2 bases, and 8 bases had no gene match. Full variable domain (rest looked up from reference TRBV5-5 and TRBJ1-5): DAGVTQSPTHLIKTRGQQVTLRCSPISGHKSVSWYQQVLGQGPQFIFQYYEKEERGRGNFPDRFSARQFPNYSSELNVNALLLGDSALYLCASSFQGVPYSNQPQHFGDGTRLSIL.

This sequence joins TRBV28 and TRBJ1-5, with D perhaps matching TRBD1 (5 bases). CDR3 length: 17 amino acids. Germline V lookup: CDR1 MDHEN, CDR2 SYDVKM. V was pared by 6 bases and J by 11 bases, with 29 bases between. The CDR3 DNA is TGTGCCAGCAGACATCGGGACCCCGATATAGTAATCAGCACCCAGCATTTT. Translating it yields CASRHRDPDIVISTQHF.

This chain connects TRBV29-1 to TRBJ1-4; 9 bases agree with TRBD1. CDR1 SQVTM and CDR2 ANQGSEA come from the germline V gene. The CDR3 runs to 12 residues. The J segment lost 8 bases and the V segment lost 7 bases, leaving 5 bases of the junction unmatched. Here the CDR3 DNA reads TGCAGCGCAACCGGGACAGGGGAAAAACTGTTTTTT. Amino acid sequence: CSATGTGEKLFF.

This clonotype was counted a single time. The chain couples TRBV20-1 to TRBJ1-5, with TRBD1 matching 7 bases. The ends lost 0 bases at V and 5 bases at J; junction bases unmatched: 10. Germline-derived CDR1 and CDR2 are DFQATT and SNEGSKA (reference sequence). This CDR3 has 16 residues. DNA of the CDR3: TGCAGTGCTAGAGACGCTAGGGACAGCGATCATCAGCCCCAGCATTTT. Protein product: CSARDARDSDHQPQHF.

The gene calls are TRBV5-6 and TRBJ2-4, with 9 bases aligning to TRBD1. V was clipped by 4 bases and J by 13 bases; unmatched bases: 21. Germline lookup yields CDR1 SGHDT and CDR2 YYEEEE. CDR3 size: 17 residues. The CDR3: CASSPHHLGQGSNEQYF. The CDR3 region has the DNA TGTGCCAGCAGCCCGCACCATTTGGGACAGGGAAGCAATGAGCAGTACTTC.

V and J are TRBV20-1 and TRBJ1-2; TRBD1 is a possible D gene (6 bases). The V end was cut by 4 bases, the J end by 1 base, with 22 bases between. The CDR3 covers 17 residues. From germline, CDR1 is DFQATT and CDR2 SNEGSKA (reference sequence). The CDR3 bases are TGCAGTGCTAAGGACAGTTATAAGAGTACCTATAACTATGGCTACACCTTC. Translated: CSAKDSYKSTYNYGYTF.

The chain joins TRBV10-3 to TRBJ2-5; 11 bases line up with TRBD1. The CDR3 runs to 15 residues. V shed 2 bases and J 5 bases; nucleotides not matched to a gene: 4. CDR1 and CDR2 from the germline V gene are ENHRY and SYGVKD. The DNA for the CDR3 is TGTGCCATCAGTGAGGGACAGGGGGCTTTGGAGACCCAGTACTTC. It yields the protein CAISEGQGALETQYF.

The rearrangement uses TRBV5-1 and TRBJ2-7, with D unclear. Deletions cut 4 bases from V and 7 bases from J, with 18 bases between. The CDR3 runs 14 residues. Germline loops: CDR1 SGHRS, CDR2 YFSETQ. CDR3 in amino acids: CASSELSITGEQYF. DNA of the CDR3: TGCGCCAGCAGCGAATTATCCATTACTGGGGAGCAGTACTTC.

The chain has TRBV3-1 and TRBJ1-2; no clear D. Germline assignment: CDR1 LGHDT and CDR2 YNNKEL (reference sequence). CDR3 length: 14 amino acids. V dropped 0 bases and J dropped 4 bases, with 9 bases sitting between them. This CDR3 reads CASSQDQDFYGYTF. The CDR3 region has the DNA TGTGCCAGCAGCCAAGATCAGGACTTCTATGGCTACACCTTC. The full variable domain, rest sourced from reference TRBV3-1 and TRBJ1-2, is DTAVSQTPKYLVTQMGNDKSIKCEQNLGHDTMYWYKQDSKKFLKIMFSYNNKELIINETVPNRFSPKSPDKAHLNLHINSLELGDSAVYFCASSQDQDFYGYTFGSGTRLTVV.

This clonotype was seen at least ten times. The chain links TRBV6-2 or TRBV6-3 to TRBJ2-1, with TRBD2 matching over 9 bases. Trimming at V came to 6 bases and at J to 10 bases, leaving 7 bases not matched to a gene. The CDR3 runs to 13 residues. Germline V gene sequence: CDR1 MNHEY, CDR2 SVGEGT. CDR3 in amino acids: CASRLAGAGEQFF. The DNA of the CDR3 is TGTGCCAGCAGGTTAGCGGGGGCAGGGGAGCAGTTCTTC.

The V and J genes are TRBV29-1 and TRBJ2-1; TRBD2 matches 11 bases. Germline V gene sequence: CDR1 SQVTM, CDR2 ANQGSEA. The trim removed 7 bases at V and 4 bases at J, leaving 6 bases unmatched. The CDR3 consists of 14 residues. CDR3 region: CSGALAGGYNEQFF. For the CDR3, the DNA is TGCAGCGGGGCCTTAGCGGGGGGGTACAATGAGCAGTTCTTC.

The chain employs TRBV12-3 or TRBV12-4 and TRBJ1-5; 7 bases align to TRBD1. The CDR3 loop spans 15 amino acids. The V segment lost 5 bases and the J segment 0 bases; nucleotides outside the gene matches: 4. As DNA, the CDR3 is TGTGCCAGCAGTGATGGGACAGTTAGCAATCAGCCCCAGCATTTT. Amino acid sequence: CASSDGTVSNQPQHF.

The J gene is TRBJ2-7, the V gene TRBV5-1; 7 bases align to TRBD2. The end of the DNA aligns better with TRBJ2-1, so the J call may be wrong. This CDR3 contains 15 residues. Germline V gene sequence: CDR1 SGHRS, CDR2 YFSETQ. In nucleotides, the CDR3 is TGCGCCAGCAGCTTGGAGGCCAGCGGGGCCACCGAGCAGTTCTTC. Protein product: CASSLEASGATEQFF.

The CDR3, as DNA: TGTGCCAGCAGCGACCCTGGACAGGACCCTCCCTCTTTACGGGGCACAGATACGCAGTATTTT. It encodes CASSDPGQDPPSLRGTDTQYF. The chain combines TRBV9 with TRBJ2-3; TRBD1 matches 7 bases. The CDR3 is 21 residues long. Germline values: CDR1 SGDLS, CDR2 YYNGEE. V trimming: 3 bases; J trimming: 1 base; junction bases outside the gene matches: 23.

The chain carries TRBV15 and TRBJ2-1; D uncertain. The CDR3 has 15 amino acids. V was trimmed by 0 bases and J by 4 bases, leaving 10 bases between them. The germline V gene encodes CDR1 LNHNV and CDR2 YYDKDF (reference sequence). For the CDR3, the DNA is TGTGCCACCAGCAGAGATTCCCTGGTATACAATGAGCAGTTCTTC. Its protein product is CATSRDSLVYNEQFF.

The chain combines TRBV29-1 with TRBJ1-2; TRBD1 is a possible D gene (6 bases). Germline CDR1 is SQVTM and CDR2 is ANQGSEA. V dropped 6 bases and J dropped 8 bases, with 22 bases sitting between them. The CDR3 consists of 14 residues. For the CDR3, the DNA is TGCAGCGTAGGTCGACAGGCTTCACTTCTGGGCTACACCTTC. Its translation: CSVGRQASLLGYTF.